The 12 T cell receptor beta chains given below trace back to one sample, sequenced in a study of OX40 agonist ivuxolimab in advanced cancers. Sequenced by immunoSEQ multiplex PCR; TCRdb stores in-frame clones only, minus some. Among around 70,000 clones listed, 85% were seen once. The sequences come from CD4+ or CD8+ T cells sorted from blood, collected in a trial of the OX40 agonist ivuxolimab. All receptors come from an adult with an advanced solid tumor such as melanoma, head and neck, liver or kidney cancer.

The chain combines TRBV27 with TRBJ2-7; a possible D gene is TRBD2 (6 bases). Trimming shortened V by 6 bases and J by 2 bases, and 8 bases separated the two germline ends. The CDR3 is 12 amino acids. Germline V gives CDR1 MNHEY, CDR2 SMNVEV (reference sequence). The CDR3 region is CASRREPYEQYF. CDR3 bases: TGTGCCAGCAGACGGGAGCCCTACGAGCAGTACTTC.

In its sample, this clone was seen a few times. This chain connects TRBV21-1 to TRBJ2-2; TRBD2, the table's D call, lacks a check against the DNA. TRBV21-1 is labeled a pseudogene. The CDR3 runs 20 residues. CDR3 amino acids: CASSFLAGTSGRIDTGELFF. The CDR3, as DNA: TGTGCCAGCAGCTTCCTAGCGGGGACTAGCGGGAGAATCGACACCGGGGAGCTGTTTTTT.

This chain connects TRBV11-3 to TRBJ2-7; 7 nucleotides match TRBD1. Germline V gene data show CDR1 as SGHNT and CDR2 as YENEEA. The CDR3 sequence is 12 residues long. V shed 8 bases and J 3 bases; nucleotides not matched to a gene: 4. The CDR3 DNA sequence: TGTGCCAGCGCCCGGGACAGCTACGAGCAGTACTTC. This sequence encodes CASARDSYEQYF.

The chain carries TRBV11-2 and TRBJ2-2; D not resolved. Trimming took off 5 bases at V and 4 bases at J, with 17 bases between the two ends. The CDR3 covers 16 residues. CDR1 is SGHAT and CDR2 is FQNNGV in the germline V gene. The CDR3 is CASSMHPKAVTGELFF. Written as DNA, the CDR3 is TGTGCCAGCAGCATGCACCCGAAGGCTGTCACCGGGGAGCTGTTTTTT.

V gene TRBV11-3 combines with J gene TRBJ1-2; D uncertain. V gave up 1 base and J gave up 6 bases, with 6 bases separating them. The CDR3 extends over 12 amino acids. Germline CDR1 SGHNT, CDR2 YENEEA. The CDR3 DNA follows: TGTGCCAGCAGCTTAGGAATAGATGGCTACACCTTC. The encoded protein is CASSLGIDGYTF.

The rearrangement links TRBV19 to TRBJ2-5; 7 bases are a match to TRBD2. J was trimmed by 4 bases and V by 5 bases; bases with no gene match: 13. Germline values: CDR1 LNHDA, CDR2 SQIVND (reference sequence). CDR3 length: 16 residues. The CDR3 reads CASSPRTRLVGETQYF. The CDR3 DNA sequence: TGTGCCAGTAGTCCTAGGACTAGGTTAGTCGGAGAGACCCAGTACTTC.

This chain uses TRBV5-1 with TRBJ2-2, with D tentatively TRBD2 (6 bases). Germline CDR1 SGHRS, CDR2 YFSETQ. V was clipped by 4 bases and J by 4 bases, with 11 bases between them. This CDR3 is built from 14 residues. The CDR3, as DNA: TGCGCCAGCAGCGGGGGGTTCGCCACCGGGGAGCTGTTTTTT. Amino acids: CASSGGFATGELFF.

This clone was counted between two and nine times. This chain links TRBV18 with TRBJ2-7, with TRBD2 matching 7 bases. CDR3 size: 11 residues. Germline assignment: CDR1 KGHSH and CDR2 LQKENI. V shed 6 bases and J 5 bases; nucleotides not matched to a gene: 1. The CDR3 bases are TGTGCCAGCTCTAGCGGGCACGAGCAGTACTTC. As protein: CASSSGHEQYF.

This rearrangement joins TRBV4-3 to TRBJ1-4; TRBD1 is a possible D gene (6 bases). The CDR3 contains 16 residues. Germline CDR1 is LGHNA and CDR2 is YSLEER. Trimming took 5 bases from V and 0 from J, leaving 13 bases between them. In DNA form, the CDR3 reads TGCGCCAGCAGCTTGGGGACATTTTCAACTAATGAAAAACTGTTTTTT. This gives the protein CASSLGTFSTNEKLFF.

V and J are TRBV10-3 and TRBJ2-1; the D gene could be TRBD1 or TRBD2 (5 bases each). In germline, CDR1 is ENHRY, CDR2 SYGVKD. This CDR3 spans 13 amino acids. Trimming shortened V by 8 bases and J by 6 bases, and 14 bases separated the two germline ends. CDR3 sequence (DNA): TGTGCCATCGGGACGTCGGGCGGCAATGAGCAGTTCTTC. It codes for CAIGTSGGNEQFF.

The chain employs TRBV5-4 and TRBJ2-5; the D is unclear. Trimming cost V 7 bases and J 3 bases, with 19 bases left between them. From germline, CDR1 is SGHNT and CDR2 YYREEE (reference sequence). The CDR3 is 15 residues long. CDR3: CASSTPGAAKETQYF. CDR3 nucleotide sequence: TGTGCCAGCTCGACTCCGGGCGCGGCCAAAGAGACCCAGTACTTC.

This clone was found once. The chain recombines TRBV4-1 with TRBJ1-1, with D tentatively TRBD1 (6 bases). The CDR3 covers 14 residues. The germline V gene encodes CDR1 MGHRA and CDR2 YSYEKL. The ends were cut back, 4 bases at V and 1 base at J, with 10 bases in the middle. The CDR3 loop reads CASSRPTGNTEAFF. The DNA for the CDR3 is TGCGCCAGCAGCCGACCGACAGGGAACACTGAAGCTTTCTTT.